This TCR beta chain was found in a study of T cells in Graves' hyperthyroidism and ophthalmopathy. Worth noting for this clonotype: The antigen is not known.

Amplification of TCR beta CDR3 regions used RNA as the template. The primer set for the first-round RT-PCR of the TCR CDR3 was HTBI. Using its own MiXCR run on the multiplex PCR reads, TCRdb lists one record per CDR3 protein. The sample gives approximately 700,000 distinct CDR3 sequences, over 40% of which show up once; under 8.5% is in the top ten. Study-wide results and limits: With a median lead of around 6.7 months before onset, the model predicted ophthalmopathy.

V shed 6 bases, J shed 1 base, and the junction held 10 bases outside the gene matches. The CDR3 runs to 15 residues. Looked up from germline, CDR1 is DFQATT and CDR2 is SNEGSKA (reference sequence). The TCR originated in an adult man with Graves' disease, either hyperthyroidism or ophthalmopathy (not recorded which). Sequenced: peripheral blood or thyroid tissue (not recorded which). V gene TRBV20-1 combines with J gene TRBJ1-1, with 8 nucleotides matching TRBD1. The CDR3 nucleotides read TGCAGTGCCCCGAATCCAGGGGGCAGGAACACTGAAGCTTTCTTT. Its protein product is CSAPNPGGRNTEAFF.